This entry describes one T cell receptor beta chain. It has no known antigen specificity. The input lacks base qualities; no much larger clone sits a single base away. The sample comes from a study of cutaneous CD30+ T cell lymphoproliferative disorder and hepatitis E (dated by TCRdb to the late 2010s). The library was built by means of the immunoSEQ multiplex PCR assay. TCRdb limited this immuneACCESS table to in-frame rearrangements with V and J called. A share of clones is missing; checked studies link under half to unresolved V genes, and the rest is unexplained. Counted in this sample were more than 6,500 clones; roughly 70% of them appeared once. Jointly, the top ten make up more than 0.9% of the sample. The sequenced sample was blood. The clonotype originates from a human donor with a cutaneous T cell lymphoproliferative disorder associated with hepatitis E virus.

The CDR3 in this case is CASSQERTSGFEQYF. The sequenced DNA is TGCGCCAGCAGCCAAGAAAGGACTAGCGGGTTCGAGCAGTACTTC. The chain couples TRBV4-3 to TRBJ2-7; 11 junctional bases match TRBD2. V is pruned by 0 bases and J by 6 bases, leaving 4 bases of the junction without a gene match. The CDR3, cysteine through phenylalanine, is 15 amino acids long. Kept here is only the CDR3 DNA, which spans 45 bases and is read in frame from base 1. CDR1 and CDR2 were assigned from the germline V gene as LGHNA and YSLEER.